This T cell receptor (beta chain) was captured in a study of pediatric ulcerative colitis. The study's findings and limits: A couple of patients' blood samples yielded substantially fewer templates. This repertoire reflects total lymphocytes rather than subpopulations like regulatory T cells.

Repertoires were generated with immunoSEQ multiplex PCR, while TCRdb's copy carries only in-frame clones and drops some. The data show roughly 64,000 clones, around 85% seen once. Turning to this clone: Its cognate antigen is unknown.

The sample taken for sequencing was blood. This TCR derives from a boy younger than 18 with severe ulcerative colitis.

CDR3 amino acids: CASSPPGKSGTYEQYF. CDR3 sequence (DNA): TGTGCCAGCAGTCCCCCAGGGAAGAGCGGAACCTACGAGCAGTACTTC. This chain connects TRBV27 to TRBJ2-7; D tentatively fits TRBD1 or TRBD2 (5 bases each). CDR3 length: 16 residues. V lost 5 bases and J 2 bases, leaving 19 bases between the germline ends. Germline CDR1 and CDR2: MNHEY and SMNVEV (reference sequence).